A single T cell receptor beta chain is shown here with its context. Its matching antigen is unknown. The data originate from a study of cytomegalovirus exposure and HLA in healthy donors. Findings of the study overall: Available immune exposure information covered CMV serostatus only. Despite most TCR sequences being rare, some public TCRs occurred in many donors.

The PCR ran on 60 Vbeta and 13 Jbeta primers. Some clones are missing from TCRdb's copy, which holds only in-frame ones; the method was immunoSEQ multiplex PCR. The sample holds more than 90,000 clones, over 70% seen once. The CDR3 sequence is 14 residues long. Germline V gene data show CDR1 as SGDLS and CDR2 as YYNGEE. V gave up 3 bases and J gave up 1 base; unmatched junction bases: 2. This receptor was obtained from a man over 45 in good health and CMV-seronegative. Source material: PBMCs. The chain uses TRBV9 and TRBJ1-2; 8 bases agree with TRBD1. In nucleotides, the CDR3 is TGTGCCAGCAGCGGGACAGGGCTTAACTATGGCTACACCTTC. Amino acid sequence: CASSGTGLNYGYTF.